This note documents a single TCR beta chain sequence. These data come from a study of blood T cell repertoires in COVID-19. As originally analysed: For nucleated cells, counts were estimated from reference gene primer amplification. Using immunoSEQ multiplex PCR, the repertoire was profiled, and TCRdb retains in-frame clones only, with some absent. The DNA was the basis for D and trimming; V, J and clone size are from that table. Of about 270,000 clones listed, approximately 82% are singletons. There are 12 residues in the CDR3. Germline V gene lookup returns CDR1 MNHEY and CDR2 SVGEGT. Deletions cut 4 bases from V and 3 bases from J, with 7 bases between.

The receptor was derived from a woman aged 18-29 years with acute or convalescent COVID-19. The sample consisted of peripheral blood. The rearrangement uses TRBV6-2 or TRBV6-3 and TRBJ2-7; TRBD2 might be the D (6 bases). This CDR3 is CASSLGLYEQYF. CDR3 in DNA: TGTGCCAGCAGTTTGGGACTCTACGAGCAGTACTTC.